This TCR beta chain was identified during a study of blood T cell repertoires in COVID-19. Looking at the study overall: Whether acute or convalescent, the COVID-19 samples came from the United States, Italy and Spain. The cDNA or gDNA used as material had been derived from T cells, B-cell-depleted T cells, or PBMCs.

Source study methods: The authors estimated nucleated cell counts from reference gene primer amplification. Repertoires were generated with immunoSEQ multiplex PCR, while TCRdb's copy carries only in-frame clones and drops some. The V and J calls and the clone size are those of that table, but D and trimming were determined from the DNA. The table lists 400,000 to 550,000 clones, more than 85% of them singletons. CDR1 is MDHEN and CDR2 is SYDVKM in the germline V gene. V lost 5 bases and J lost 10, with 24 bases in between. This CDR3 is built from 17 residues. This sequence was found in a woman aged 25 to 39 with acute or convalescent COVID-19. Sequencing was performed on peripheral blood. The V call is TRBV28, the J call TRBJ1-6; the D gene is possibly TRBD1 (6 bases). Here the CDR3 DNA reads TGTGCCAGCAGTACAGGGCTCACCAGCCTGGTAGGATCACCCCTCCACTTT. It is translated as CASSTGLTSLVGSPLHF.